These 18 T cell receptor beta chains came from one sample sequenced in a study of T cell clusters in autoimmune cytopenias. One tube held mixed TRB-A and TRB-B primer pools for touch-down PCR. TCRdb re-analyzed the multiplex PCR reads; it lists each CDR3 protein once, without DNA. The table for this sample gives roughly 8,400 distinct CDR3 sequences. TRB amplification used 250 ng of peripheral blood genomic DNA. The sample taken for sequencing was peripheral blood. All receptors come from a human donor with an autoimmune cytopenia or autoimmune hepatitis (not recorded which).

The chain joins TRBV19 to TRBJ1-5; TCRdb designates TRBD1, a call that cannot be tested without DNA. Germline CDR1 and CDR2: LNHDA and SQIVND (reference sequence). CDR3 length: 15 residues. CDR3 loop: CASSWGTGSNQPQHF.

The chain's CDR3 is CASSSLVGTGNTGELFF. The genes are TRBV5-1 and TRBJ2-2; TCRdb indicates TRBD1, and absent DNA this call remains unverified. CDR3 size: 17 residues. Germline CDR1 reads SGHRS; CDR2 reads YFSETQ.

The V and J genes are TRBV12-5 and TRBJ2-1. The CDR3 totals 13 residues. CDR1 is LGHNT and CDR2 is FRNRAP in the germline V gene. The CDR3 loop is CASGPGFLHEQFF.

V is TRBV4-2 and J is TRBJ2-5; TCRdb's D call, TRBD2, is unchecked because there is no DNA. Per the germline V gene, CDR1 is LGHNA and CDR2 is YNFKEQ. The CDR3 consists of 15 residues. The CDR3 loop is CASSTTGAPQETQYF.

The chain links TRBV7-9 to TRBJ1-2; the TRBD1 assignment by TCRdb is unverifiable without DNA. This CDR3 spans 13 amino acids. Germline CDR1 is SEHNR and CDR2 is FQNEAQ (reference sequence). The CDR3 loop reads CASSFKWGGGYTF.

By frequency, this clonotype is medium-sized. The V call is TRBV7-3, the J call TRBJ2-3; the D call of TRBD1 rests on TCRdb alone, since no DNA is present to check it. Looked up from germline, CDR1 is SGHTA and CDR2 is FQGTGA. The CDR3 length is 14 residues. The chain's CDR3 is CASSLSGNTDTQYF. Looking up the rest from reference TRBV7-3 and TRBJ2-3 gives the full variable domain: GAGVSQTPSNKVTEKGKYVELRCDPISGHTALYWYRQSLGQGPEFLIYFQGTGAADDSGLPNDRFFAVRPEGSVSTLKIQRTERGDSAVYLCASSLSGNTDTQYFGPGTRLTVL.

The V gene is TRBV6-4, the J gene TRBJ2-6. CDR1 is MRHNA, CDR2 SNTAGT, per germline. The CDR3 length is 13 residues. The CDR3 reads CASRGSGANVLTF.

The V and J genes are TRBV29-1 and TRBJ1-1; the TRBD1 assignment by TCRdb is unverifiable without DNA. The CDR3 sequence is 15 residues long. Germline V gives CDR1 SQVTM, CDR2 ANQGSEA. This CDR3 is CSANGIGGGNTEAFF. Looking up the rest from reference TRBV29-1 and TRBJ1-1 gives the full variable domain: SAVISQKPSRDICQRGTSLTIQCQVDSQVTMMFWYRQQPGQSLTLIATANQGSEATYESGFVIDKFPISRPNLTFSTLTVSNMSPEDSSIYLCSANGIGGGNTEAFFGQGTRLTVV.

This chain connects TRBV10-3 to TRBJ1-1; as DNA is missing, the TRBD1 call by TCRdb cannot be tested. The CDR3 spans 13 residues. CDR1 and CDR2 (germline): ENHRY, SYGVKD. The CDR3 spells CATNRGGNTEAFF.

This chain links TRBV19 with TRBJ2-2; the D call of TRBD2 rests on TCRdb alone, since no DNA is present to check it. Germline V gene lookup returns CDR1 LNHDA and CDR2 SQIVND (reference sequence). CDR3 length: 18 amino acids. This CDR3 is CASRSHTLGQGGPGELFF.

The chain couples TRBV7-9 to TRBJ1-1. CDR3 size: 13 residues. Germline V CDR1 and CDR2: SEHNR, FQNEAQ (reference sequence). The CDR3 protein is CASSLEGFTEAFF.

V usage is TRBV5-1 and J usage is TRBJ2-7; TCRdb lists TRBD1, though no DNA is available to test this call. Germline lookup yields CDR1 SGHRS and CDR2 YFSETQ. CDR3 length: 15 residues. CDR3 sequence: CASRPGTGGYHEQYF.

This clonotype is medium-sized by frequency. The chain carries TRBV7-9 and TRBJ1-2; with no DNA, the TCRdb D assignment of TRBD1 cannot be verified. CDR1 and CDR2 from the germline V gene are SEHNR and FQNEAQ (reference sequence). CDR3 length equals 13 residues. CDR3 amino acids: CASSWTGGDGYTF.

The gene calls are TRBV12-3 or TRBV12-4 and TRBJ1-6. This CDR3 has 13 amino acids. CDR3 protein: CASNRDFDSPLHF.

The V call is TRBV6-1, the J call TRBJ2-2; TCRdb outputs TRBD1, but without DNA this stays unchecked. CDR1 and CDR2 from the germline V gene are MNHNS and SASEGT. CDR3 length equals 15 residues. The chain's CDR3 is CASSVGHSNTGELFF.

The chain links TRBV20-1 to TRBJ1-2; TCRdb reports TRBD1, a call that lacks DNA to check it against. The germline V gene encodes CDR1 DFQATT and CDR2 SNEGSKA (reference sequence). CDR3 length: 16 residues. The CDR3 sequence is CSARAGGASLSYGYTF.

The genes are TRBV20-1 and TRBJ1-1; TCRdb gives TRBD1 as the D gene, but with no DNA this cannot be confirmed. This CDR3 has 16 amino acids. CDR1 and CDR2 (germline): DFQATT, SNEGSKA (reference sequence). The CDR3 spells CSADPWPQMVNTEAFF.

The CDR3 spells CASSPTGGGRGGYTF. V is TRBV27 and J is TRBJ1-2; the D call of TRBD1 rests on TCRdb alone, since no DNA is present to check it. Per germline, CDR1 MNHEY and CDR2 SMNVEV (reference sequence). The CDR3 is made up of 15 amino acids.